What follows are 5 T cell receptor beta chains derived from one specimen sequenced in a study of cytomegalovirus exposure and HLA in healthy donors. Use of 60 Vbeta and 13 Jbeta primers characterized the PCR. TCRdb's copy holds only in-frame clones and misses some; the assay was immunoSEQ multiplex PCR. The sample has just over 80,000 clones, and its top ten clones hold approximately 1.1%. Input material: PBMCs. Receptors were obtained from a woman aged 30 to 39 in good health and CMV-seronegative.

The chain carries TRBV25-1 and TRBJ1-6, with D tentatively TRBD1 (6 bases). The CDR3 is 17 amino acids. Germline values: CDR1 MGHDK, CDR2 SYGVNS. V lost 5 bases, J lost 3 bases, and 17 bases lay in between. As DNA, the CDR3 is TGTGCCAGCAGTCCAGGGGCGAGGGGTTTCTATAATTCACCCCTCCACTTT. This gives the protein CASSPGARGFYNSPLHF.

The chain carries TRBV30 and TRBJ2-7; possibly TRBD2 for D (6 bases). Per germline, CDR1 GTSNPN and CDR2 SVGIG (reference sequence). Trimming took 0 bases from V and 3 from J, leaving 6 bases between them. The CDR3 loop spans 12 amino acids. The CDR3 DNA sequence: TGTGCCTGGAGTGTGGGGGGCTACGAGCAGTACTTC. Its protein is CAWSVGGYEQYF.

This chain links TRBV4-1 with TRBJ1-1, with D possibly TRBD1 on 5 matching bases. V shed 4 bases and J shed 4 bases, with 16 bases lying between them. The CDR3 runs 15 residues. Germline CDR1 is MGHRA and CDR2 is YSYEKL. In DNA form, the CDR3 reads TGCGCCAGCAGCCTCTCTATTGGTAGGGGCACTGAAGCTTTCTTT. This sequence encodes CASSLSIGRGTEAFF.

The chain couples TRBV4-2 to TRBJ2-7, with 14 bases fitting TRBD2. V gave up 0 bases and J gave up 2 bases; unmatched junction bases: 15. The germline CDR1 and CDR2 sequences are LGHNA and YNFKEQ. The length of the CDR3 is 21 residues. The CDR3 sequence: CASSQDEGLAGDTARAYEQYF. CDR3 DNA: TGTGCCAGCAGCCAAGATGAGGGACTAGCGGGAGACACAGCCCGTGCCTACGAGCAGTACTTC.

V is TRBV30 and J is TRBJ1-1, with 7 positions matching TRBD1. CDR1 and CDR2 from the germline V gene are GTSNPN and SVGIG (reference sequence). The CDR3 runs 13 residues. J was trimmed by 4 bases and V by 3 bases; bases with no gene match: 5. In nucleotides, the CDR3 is TGTGCCTGGAGAGCGACAGGGTCCACTGAAGCTTTCTTT. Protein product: CAWRATGSTEAFF.